This T cell receptor beta chain is from a study of T cell responses to AZD1222 COVID-19 vaccine. Overall study: Second-dose intervals near 4 or 12 weeks were combined. Findings and limits, study-wide: The study identified only a handful of AZD1222 recipients as seropositive at baseline. An increase in Spike-specific TCR breadth and depth was observed after two AZD1222 doses. White British ancestry dominated among donors, who included more females, and clonal diversity was possibly underestimated.

The table came from immunoSEQ multiplex PCR; TCRdb's copy has only in-frame clones and leaves some out. The sample consists of about 100,000 clones, around 84% of them appearing once. The CDR3 loop spans 15 amino acids. Germline CDR1 SGHTA, CDR2 FQGNSA. Trimming removed 5 bases at V and 4 bases at J, with 17 bases between. About this clone itself: Its antigen is unidentified.

The clonotype comes from an adult in good health. This chain connects TRBV7-2 to TRBJ1-1; D not resolved. The material was peripheral blood, obtained on day 0 of AZD1222 vaccination. CDR3 nucleotide sequence: TGTGCCAGCAGCCCGCCGGAAGGGTTGGGCACTGAAGCTTTCTTT. This translates into CASSPPEGLGTEAFF.